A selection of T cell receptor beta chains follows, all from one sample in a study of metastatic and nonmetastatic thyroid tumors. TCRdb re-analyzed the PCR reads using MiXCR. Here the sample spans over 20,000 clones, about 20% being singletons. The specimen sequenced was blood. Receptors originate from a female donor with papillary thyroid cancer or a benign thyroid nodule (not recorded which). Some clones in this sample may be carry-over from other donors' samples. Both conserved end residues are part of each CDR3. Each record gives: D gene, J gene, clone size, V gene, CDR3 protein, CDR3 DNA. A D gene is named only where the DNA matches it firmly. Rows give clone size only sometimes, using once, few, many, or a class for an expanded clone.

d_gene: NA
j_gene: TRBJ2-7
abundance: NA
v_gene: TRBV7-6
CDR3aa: CASSTLAGAGEQYF
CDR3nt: TGTGCCAGCAGCACGTTGGCAGGGGCGGGAGAGCAGTACTTC

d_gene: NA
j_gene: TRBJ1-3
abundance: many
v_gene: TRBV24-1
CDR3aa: CATSDSGTGNTIYF
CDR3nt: TGTGCCACCAGTGATTCAGGGACTGGAAACACCATATATTTT

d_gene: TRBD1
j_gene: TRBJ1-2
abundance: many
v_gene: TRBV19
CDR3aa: CASSITGTVIYGYTF
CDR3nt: TGTGCCAGTAGTATCACTGGGACAGTGATCTATGGCTACACCTTC

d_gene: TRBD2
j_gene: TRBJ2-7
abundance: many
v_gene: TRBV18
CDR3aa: CASSRGLEPGEQYF
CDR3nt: TGTGCCAGCTCACGGGGACTAGAACCCGGCGAGCAGTACTTC

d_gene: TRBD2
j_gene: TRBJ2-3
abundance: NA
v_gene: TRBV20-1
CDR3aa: CSAEGVAGGENTDTQYF
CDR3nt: TGCAGTGCCGAGGGTGTAGCGGGAGGGGAAAACACAGATACGCAGTATTTT

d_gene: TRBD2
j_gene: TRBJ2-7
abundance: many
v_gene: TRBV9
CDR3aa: CASSPSGAAYEQYF
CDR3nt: TGTGCCAGCAGCCCTAGCGGGGCGGCCTACGAGCAGTACTTC

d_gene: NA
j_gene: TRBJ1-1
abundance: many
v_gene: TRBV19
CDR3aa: CASTDLGTNTEAFF
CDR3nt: TGTGCCAGTACCGATCTGGGTACGAACACTGAAGCTTTCTTT

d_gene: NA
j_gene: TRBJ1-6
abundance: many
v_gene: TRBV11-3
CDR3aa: CASPRNYNSPLHF
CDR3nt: TGTGCCAGCCCCCGAAACTATAATTCACCCCTCCACTTT

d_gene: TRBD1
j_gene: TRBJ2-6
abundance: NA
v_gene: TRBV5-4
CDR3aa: CASSLYGTGGFSGANVLTF
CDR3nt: TGTGCCAGCAGCTTGTATGGGACAGGGGGATTTAGTGGGGCCAACGTCCTGACTTTC

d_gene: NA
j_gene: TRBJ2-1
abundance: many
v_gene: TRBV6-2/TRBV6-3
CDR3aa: CASSSRTTLQGQFF
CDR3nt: TGTGCCAGCAGTTCCAGGACCACTCTGCAAGGGCAGTTCTTC

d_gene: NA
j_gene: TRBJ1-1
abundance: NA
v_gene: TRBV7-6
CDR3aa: CASSLDTNTEAFF
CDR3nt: TGTGCCAGCAGCTTAGACACAAACACTGAAGCTTTCTTT

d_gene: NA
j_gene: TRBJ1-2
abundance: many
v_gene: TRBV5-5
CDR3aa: CASSSGAGYTF
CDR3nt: TGTGCCAGCAGCTCGGGGGCTGGCTACACCTTC

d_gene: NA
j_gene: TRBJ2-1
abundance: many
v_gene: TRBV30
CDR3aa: CAWSAGYNEQFF
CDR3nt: TGTGCCTGGAGTGCGGGGTACAATGAGCAGTTCTTC

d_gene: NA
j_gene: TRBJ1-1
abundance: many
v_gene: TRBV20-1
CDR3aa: CSASRGRGNTEAFF
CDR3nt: TGCAGTGCTAGCCGGGGGCGAGGGAACACTGAAGCTTTCTTT

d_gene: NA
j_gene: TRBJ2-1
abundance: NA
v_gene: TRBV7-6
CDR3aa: CASSSLAGPPSSYDEQFF
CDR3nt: TGTGCCAGCAGCTCTCTTGCCGGGCCACCGAGCTCCTACGATGAGCAGTTCTTC

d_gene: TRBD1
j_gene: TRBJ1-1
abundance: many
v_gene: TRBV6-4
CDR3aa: CASSDSDRGTEAFF
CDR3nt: TGTGCCAGCAGTGACTCGGACAGGGGGACTGAAGCTTTCTTT

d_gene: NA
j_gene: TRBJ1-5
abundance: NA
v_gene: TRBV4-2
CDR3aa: CASSLHMTLDNQPQHF
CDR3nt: TGTGCCAGCAGCCTCCACATGACCTTGGACAATCAGCCCCAGCATTTT

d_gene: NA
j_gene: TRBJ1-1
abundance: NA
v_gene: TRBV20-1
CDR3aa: CSAPRQNTEASF
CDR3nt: TGCAGTGCTCCCCGACAGAACACTGAAGCTTCCTTT

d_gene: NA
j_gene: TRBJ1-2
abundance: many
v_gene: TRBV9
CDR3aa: CASSVLANNYGYTF
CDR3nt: TGTGCCAGCAGCGTACTGGCAAATAACTATGGCTACACCTTC

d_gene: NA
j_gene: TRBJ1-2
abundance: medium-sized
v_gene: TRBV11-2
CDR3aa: CASSLTGGGGYGYTF
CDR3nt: TGTGCCAGCAGCTTAACTGGGGGCGGGGGCTATGGCTACACCTTC